A single TCR beta chain is shown here with its context. Its antigen is not identified. The data are from a study of cytotoxic CD8 clonotypes in ibrutinib-treated CLL. About the research overall: Response material was collected after a median approximately 11 months of treatment, range 6 to 36.

Whole-study findings and limits: Sampling times, which were not matched between the groups, differed between sustained-remission patients and progressing patients.

The table came from immunoSEQ multiplex PCR; TCRdb's copy has only in-frame clones and leaves some out. The profile covers approximately 11,000 clones, with over 75% appearing a single time and around 21% taken by the ten largest. Unmatched junction bases numbered 10, after V lost 1 base and J lost 5 bases. The CDR3 contains 16 residues. Germline CDR1 SGHVS, CDR2 FQNEAQ. Sequencing used PBMCs, obtained at disease progression, from a patient treated with ibrutinib. The clonotype was recovered from a human donor with chronic lymphocytic leukemia. This chain links TRBV7-8 with TRBJ2-5; TRBD2 aligns across 7 bases. The CDR3 DNA reads as TGTGCCAGCAGCTTAGACTCTTCTAGCGGAGGGGAGACCCAGTACTTC. Translation gives CASSLDSSSGGETQYF.